The sequence of this T cell receptor (beta chain) was determined in a study of shared clonotypes between healthy human individuals. For the study at large: With ages of 18 to 49, the donors were two women and a few men. Per donor, CD8 memory used one plate, CD8 naive used two, CD4 memory used three and CD4 naive used three.

Whole-study findings and limits: Naive CD4 clonotypes were shared across a handful of donors at roughly 5%.

This clone was observed once. No antigen is known for it. CDR1 is ENHRY and CDR2 is SYGVKD in the germline V gene. The CDR3 loop spans 19 amino acids. V lost 6 bases and J lost 4; bases outside the gene matches: 11. Here immunoSEQ multiplex PCR was the method, and the copy in TCRdb shows in-frame clones only, minus some. The sample has 2 million to 2.5 million clones, 80% to 95% seen once. CD45RA-negative memory and CD45RA+ naive subsets were split from the CD4+ cells. The specimen sequenced was naive CD4+ T cells from PBMCs. The subset denotes: CD45RA+ positively selected. The clonotype originates from a man younger than 35 in good health. Some clones in this sample may be carry-over from other donors' samples. The chain recombines TRBV10-3 with TRBJ2-2, with 16 bases matching TRBD2. The CDR3 region has the DNA TGTGCCATCAGGACCCGGGGACTAGCGGGAGGGCCAGGCACCGGGGAGCTGTTTTTT. The encoded protein is CAIRTRGLAGGPGTGELFF.